This TCR beta chain was profiled in a study of shared clonotypes between healthy human individuals (dated by TCRdb to about 2020). With regard to the full study: Two women and a few men aged 18 to 49 years were included in the cohort. To estimate repertoire size and how much clonotypes are shared between individuals, the study performed deep sequencing of blood TCR repertoires from roughly five healthy adults. For each donor, CD4 naive and CD4 memory were each run on three plates, CD8 naive on two plates, and CD8 memory on one plate. To increase sequencing depth and limit assay-specific biases, TCR repertoire library preparation and sequencing were carried out by different laboratories using diverse techniques. Leukapheresis yielded between about 0.94 and 8.9 billion PBMCs per donor.

From a lookup of the germline V gene, CDR1 and CDR2 are MGHRA and YSYEKL. The CDR3 covers 15 residues, taking in both the cysteine and the phenylalanine. Here the CDR3 DNA is all that survives: 45 bases in frame from base 1. Cut back by 8 bases and 5 bases, the V and J ends lie 22 bases apart. A note on this clone: Its specific antigen is unknown. No quality values exist for individual bases; no much larger clone is one base distant.

TCR CDR3 regions were amplified from genomic DNA by multiplex PCR using the deep immunoSEQ assay. For each cell subset, the extracted genomic DNA was distributed evenly across all wells of several immunoSEQ 96-well plates, and each plate served as one replicate. For sorted subsets, roughly 200 ng of genomic DNA, equivalent to 25,000 to 35,000 T cell genomes, went into each replicate PCR. The purified libraries were quantified using a Qubit 3.0 fluorometer, sized with a Bioanalyzer 2100, and then quantified again using the KAPA Library Quantification kit. A separate single-read 150-cycle Illumina NextSeq 550 flow cell was used to sequence each immunoSEQ 96-well plate. In the authors' own workflow: Because the immunoSEQ output included only junctional sequences and no quality scores, the filtering could not be the same as the filtering used for full-length reads. Sequences were annotated with PyIR, a Python wrapper for IgBLAST v1.9, using IMGT germline references to assign V/J genes and CDR3. Reads were removed for weak V/J assignments (E-value above 1e-6), missing CDR3, stop codons, out-of-frame junctions, or ambiguous translated residues. V3J clonotypes were defined as sequences sharing the same inferred V gene, J gene, and CDR3 amino acid sequence. Percentage overlap between repertoires was calculated by dividing the number of shared unique clonotypes by the size of the smaller repertoire. Repertoire richness was assessed with RTK rarefaction, the Chao1 estimator, and Recon v2.1 estimates of unobserved clonotypes. Generation probabilities were computed with OLGA for all TCRbeta clonotypes obtained by the gDNA method from a handful of donors. TCRdb's version of the immuneACCESS table is confined to in-frame rearrangements and falls short of the full clone set. An unresolved V gene accounts for under half of the shortfall where checked; the remainder is of unknown origin. V, J and clone size were drawn from that table, and D and trimming were deduced from the DNA. Present in this sample are some 680,000 clones, roughly 73% of which were seen just once. The top ten clones comprise around 1.8% of the sample.

The donors were healthy, HIV-negative adults who had no recently reported acute infections or vaccinations. Every donor was a Caucasian adult living in Nashville, Tennessee, USA. CD4+ T cells were enriched by magnetic negative selection, after which naive cells were positively selected on CD45RA and the negative fraction was taken as the memory subset. After blood collection by leukapheresis, PBMCs were isolated using Ficoll-Histopaque density gradient centrifugation and then cryopreserved in the vapor phase of liquid nitrogen. Analytical flow cytometry was used to check the purity and quantity of every magnetically sorted T cell population. Each sorted fraction had its genomic DNA isolated and then quantified by UV absorbance on a Nanodrop 2000c. On the study overall, not on this receptor specifically: Because the study included a small number of donors, the genetic and exposure-history diversity represented was limited. Compared with non-shared clonotypes, the clonotypes found in all four sorted-subset donors had higher generation probabilities. Estimated clonotype richness was generally larger for naive than for memory subsets. When several donors were compared, the shared fraction of clonotypes was about 5% for naive CD4, roughly 3.3% for naive CD8, about 2.4% for memory CD4, and around 0.4% for memory CD8. Pairwise subsampling led to the expectation that sequencing depth would affect the degree of clonotype sharing among donors. Only blood was sampled, and tissue TCR repertoires likely differ from those in blood. Rarefaction of sorted-subset datasets indicated incomplete sequencing despite the large sequencing depth.

Here the chain combines TRBV4-1 and TRBJ2-7; TRBD2 could be the D gene, as 5 bases match. Input material: memory CD4+ T cells sorted from blood. Per the publication, the cell subset or site label means: CD45RA-negative fraction. This clonotype was sampled from a woman under 40 in good health. The CDR3 corresponds to CASGTGVPGLNEQYF. The nucleotide sequence reads as follows: TGCGCCAGCGGCACCGGGGTCCCGGGCCTCAACGAGCAGTACTTC.